This T cell receptor beta chain was obtained from a study of T cell responses to AZD1222 COVID-19 vaccine. The CDR3 runs 17 residues. The V and J ends lost 4 bases and 6 bases, in that order; junction bases with no gene match: 15. Germline V gives CDR1 LGHDT, CDR2 YNNKEL (reference sequence). The table came from immunoSEQ multiplex PCR; TCRdb's copy has only in-frame clones and leaves some out. The repertoire holds about 120,000 clones, with 70% to 90% as singletons. Source: peripheral blood, taken on day 0 of AZD1222 vaccination. The rearrangement links TRBV3-1 (or the pseudogene TRBV3-2) to TRBJ1-3; TRBD1 agrees at 7 bases. The sequence derives from an adult in good health. CDR3 region: CASSRTGDTLRENTIYF. The CDR3 DNA reads as TGTGCCAGCAGCCGTACAGGGGACACCCTGAGAGAAAACACCATATATTTT.